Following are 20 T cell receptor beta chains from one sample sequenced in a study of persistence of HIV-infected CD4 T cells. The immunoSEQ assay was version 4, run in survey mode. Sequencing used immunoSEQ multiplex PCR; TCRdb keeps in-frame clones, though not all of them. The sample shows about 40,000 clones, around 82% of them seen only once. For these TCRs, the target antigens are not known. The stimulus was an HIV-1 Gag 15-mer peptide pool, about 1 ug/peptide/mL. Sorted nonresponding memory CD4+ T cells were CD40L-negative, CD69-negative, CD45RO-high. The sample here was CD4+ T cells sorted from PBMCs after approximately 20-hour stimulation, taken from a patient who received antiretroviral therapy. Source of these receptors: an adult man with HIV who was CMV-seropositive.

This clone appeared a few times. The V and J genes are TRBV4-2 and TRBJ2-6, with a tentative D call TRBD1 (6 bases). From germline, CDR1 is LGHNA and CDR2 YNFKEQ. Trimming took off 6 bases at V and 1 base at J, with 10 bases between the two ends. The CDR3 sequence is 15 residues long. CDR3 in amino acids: CASRSQGSGANVLTF. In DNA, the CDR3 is TGTGCCAGCAGATCACAGGGTTCTGGGGCCAACGTCCTGACTTTC.

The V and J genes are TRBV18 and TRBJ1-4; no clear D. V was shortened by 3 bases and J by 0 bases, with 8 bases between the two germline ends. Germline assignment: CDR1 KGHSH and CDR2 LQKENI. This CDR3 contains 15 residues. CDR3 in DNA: TGTGCCAGCTCACCTCAGCGTGCAACTAATGAAAAACTGTTTTTT. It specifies CASSPQRATNEKLFF.

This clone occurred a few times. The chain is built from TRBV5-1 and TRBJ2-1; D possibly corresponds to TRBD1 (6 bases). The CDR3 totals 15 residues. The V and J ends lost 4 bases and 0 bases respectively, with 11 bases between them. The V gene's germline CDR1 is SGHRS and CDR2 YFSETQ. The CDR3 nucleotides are TGCGCCAGCAGCCCGGACAGAAACTCCTACAATGAGCAGTTCTTC. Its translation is CASSPDRNSYNEQFF. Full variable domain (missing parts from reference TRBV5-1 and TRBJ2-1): KAGVTQTPRYLIKTRGQQVTLSCSPISGHRSVSWYQQTPGQGLQFLFEYFSETQRNKGNFPGRFSGRQFSNSRSEMNVSTLELGDSALYLCASSPDRNSYNEQFFGPGTRLTVL.

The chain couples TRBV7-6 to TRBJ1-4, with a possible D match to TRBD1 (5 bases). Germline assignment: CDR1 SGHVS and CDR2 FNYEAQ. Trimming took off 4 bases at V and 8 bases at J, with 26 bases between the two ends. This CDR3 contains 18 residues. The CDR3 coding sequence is TGTGCCAGCAGCTCGGGGACGGACACATCCCCGGGAGTAGAAAAACTGTTTTTT. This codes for CASSSGTDTSPGVEKLFF.

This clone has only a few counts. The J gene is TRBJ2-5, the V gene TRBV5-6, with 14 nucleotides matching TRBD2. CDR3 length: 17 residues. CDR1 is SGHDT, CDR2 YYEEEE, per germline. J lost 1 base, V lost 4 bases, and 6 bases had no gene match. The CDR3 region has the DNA TGTGCCAGCAGCGCCCTCGGGACTAGCGGGGGCCAAGAGACCCAGTACTTC. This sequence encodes CASSALGTSGGQETQYF.

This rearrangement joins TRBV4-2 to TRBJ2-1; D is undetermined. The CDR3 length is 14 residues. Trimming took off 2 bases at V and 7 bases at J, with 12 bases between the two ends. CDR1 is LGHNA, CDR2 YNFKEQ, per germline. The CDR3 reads CASSQTLVVNEQFF. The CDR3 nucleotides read TGTGCCAGCAGCCAAACTCTAGTGGTTAATGAGCAGTTCTTC.

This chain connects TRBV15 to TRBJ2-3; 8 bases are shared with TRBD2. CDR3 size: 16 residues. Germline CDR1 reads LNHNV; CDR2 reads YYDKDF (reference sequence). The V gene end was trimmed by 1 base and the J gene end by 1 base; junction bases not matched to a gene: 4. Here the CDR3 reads CATSRVPAGGTDTQYF. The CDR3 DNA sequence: TGTGCCACCAGCAGAGTTCCAGCGGGAGGCACAGATACGCAGTATTTT.

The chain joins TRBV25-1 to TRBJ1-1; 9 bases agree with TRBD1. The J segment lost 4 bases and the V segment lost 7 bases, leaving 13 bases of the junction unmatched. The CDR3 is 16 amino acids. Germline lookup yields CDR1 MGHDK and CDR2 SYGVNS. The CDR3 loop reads CASTKQGASVGTEAFF. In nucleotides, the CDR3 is TGTGCCAGCACTAAACAGGGGGCTTCTGTGGGCACTGAAGCTTTCTTT.

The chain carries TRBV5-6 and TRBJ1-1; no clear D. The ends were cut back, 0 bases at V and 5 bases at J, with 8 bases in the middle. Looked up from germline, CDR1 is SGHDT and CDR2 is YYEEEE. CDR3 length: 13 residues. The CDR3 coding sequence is TGTGCCAGCAGCTTGGGAACAGAAACTGAAGCTTTCTTT. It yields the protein CASSLGTETEAFF.

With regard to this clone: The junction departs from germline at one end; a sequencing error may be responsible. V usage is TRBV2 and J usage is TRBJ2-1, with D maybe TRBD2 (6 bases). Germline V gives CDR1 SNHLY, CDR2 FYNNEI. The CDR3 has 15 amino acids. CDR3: CASRLASGGGNEQFF. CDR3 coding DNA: TGTGCAAGCAGGTTGGCGTCGGGTGGGGGGAATGAGCAGTTCTTC.

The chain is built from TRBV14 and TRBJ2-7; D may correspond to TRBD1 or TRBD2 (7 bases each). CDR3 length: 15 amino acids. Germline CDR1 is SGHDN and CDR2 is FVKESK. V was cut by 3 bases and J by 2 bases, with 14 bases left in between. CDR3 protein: CASSQLGGGAYEQYF. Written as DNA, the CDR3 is TGTGCCAGCAGCCAGCTGGGAGGGGGCGCCTACGAGCAGTACTTC.

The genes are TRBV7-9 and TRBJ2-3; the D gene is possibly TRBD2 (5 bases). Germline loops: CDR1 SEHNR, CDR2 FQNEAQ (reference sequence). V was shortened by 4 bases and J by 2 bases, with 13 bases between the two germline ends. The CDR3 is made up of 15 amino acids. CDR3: CASSYTPEDTDTQYF. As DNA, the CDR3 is TGTGCCAGCAGCTACACCCCGGAGGACACAGATACGCAGTATTTT.

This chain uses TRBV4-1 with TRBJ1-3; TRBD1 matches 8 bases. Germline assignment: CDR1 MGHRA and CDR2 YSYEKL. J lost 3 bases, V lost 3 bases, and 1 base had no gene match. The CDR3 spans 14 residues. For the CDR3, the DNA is TGCGCCAGCAGCCAGGACAGGGATGGAAACACCATATATTTT. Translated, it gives CASSQDRDGNTIYF.

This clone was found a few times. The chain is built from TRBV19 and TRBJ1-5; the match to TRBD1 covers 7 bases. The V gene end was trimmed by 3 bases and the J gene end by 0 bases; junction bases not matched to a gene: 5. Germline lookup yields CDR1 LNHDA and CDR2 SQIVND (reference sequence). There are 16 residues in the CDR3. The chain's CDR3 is CASSIAEGASNQPQHF. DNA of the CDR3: TGTGCCAGTAGTATCGCCGAGGGGGCTAGCAATCAGCCCCAGCATTTT. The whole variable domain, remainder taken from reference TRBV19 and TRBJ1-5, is DGGITQSPKYLFRKEGQNVTLSCEQNLNHDAMYWYRQDPGQGLRLIYYSQIVNDFQKGDIAEGYSVSREKKESFPLTVTSAQKNPTAFYLCASSIAEGASNQPQHFGDGTRLSIL.

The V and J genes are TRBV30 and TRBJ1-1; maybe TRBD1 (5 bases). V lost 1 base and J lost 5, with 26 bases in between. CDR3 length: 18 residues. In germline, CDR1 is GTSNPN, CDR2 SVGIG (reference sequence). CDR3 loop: CAWSAPLGLTGRRTEAFF. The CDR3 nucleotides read TGTGCCTGGAGTGCCCCTTTGGGGTTAACGGGGCGCAGGACTGAAGCTTTCTTT.

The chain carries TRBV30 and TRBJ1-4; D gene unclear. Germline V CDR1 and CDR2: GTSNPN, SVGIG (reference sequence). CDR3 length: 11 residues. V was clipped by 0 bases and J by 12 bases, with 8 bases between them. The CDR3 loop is CAWSVKDELFF. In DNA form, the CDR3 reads TGTGCCTGGAGTGTAAAGGACGAACTGTTTTTT.

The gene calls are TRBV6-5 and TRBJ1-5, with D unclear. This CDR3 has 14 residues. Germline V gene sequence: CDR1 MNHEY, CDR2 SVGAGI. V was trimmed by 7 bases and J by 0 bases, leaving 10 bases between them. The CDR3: CASKGSYSNQPQHF. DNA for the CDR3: TGTGCCAGCAAGGGATCTTATAGCAATCAGCCCCAGCATTTT.

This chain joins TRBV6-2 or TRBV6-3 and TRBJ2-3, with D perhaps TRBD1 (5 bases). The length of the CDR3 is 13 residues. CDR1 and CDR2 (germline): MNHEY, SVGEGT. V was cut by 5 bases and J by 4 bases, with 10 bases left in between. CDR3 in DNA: TGTGCCAGCAGTAATTGGGGCGCAGATACGCAGTATTTT. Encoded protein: CASSNWGADTQYF.

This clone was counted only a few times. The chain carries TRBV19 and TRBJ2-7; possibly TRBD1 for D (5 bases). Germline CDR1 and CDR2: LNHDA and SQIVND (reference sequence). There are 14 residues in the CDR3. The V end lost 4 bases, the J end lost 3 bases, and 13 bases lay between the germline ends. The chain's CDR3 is CASSTQARDYEQYF. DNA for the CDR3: TGTGCCAGTAGTACTCAAGCCAGGGACTACGAGCAGTACTTC.

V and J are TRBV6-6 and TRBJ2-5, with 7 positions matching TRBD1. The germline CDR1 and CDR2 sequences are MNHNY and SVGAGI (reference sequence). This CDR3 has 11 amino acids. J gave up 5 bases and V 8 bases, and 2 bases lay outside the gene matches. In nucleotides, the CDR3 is TGTGCCAGCGGGACAGATGAGACCCAGTACTTC. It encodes CASGTDETQYF.